Following are 26 T cell receptor beta chains from one sample sequenced in a study of blood T cells in healthy people across ages. A sample-barcoded 5' primer and a J-beta primer mix were used in a second PCR of roughly 6 to 11 cycles. TCRdb passed the 5' RACE reads through MiXCR, listing each CDR3 protein once. The data hold 1.2 million to 1.5 million distinct CDR3 sequences, with 59% observed a single time. Sequencing used blood. The source of these receptors is a man between 18 and 29 years old in good health.

The chain couples TRBV4-1 to TRBJ2-5; D is unresolved. The CDR3 length is 16 residues. In germline, CDR1 is MGHRA, CDR2 YSYEKL. Trimming left V 4 bases short and J 4 bases short, with 19 bases between. The CDR3 sequence: CASSPGPAGMGETQYF. CDR3 coding DNA: TGCGCCAGCAGCCCCGGGCCTGCTGGTATGGGAGAGACCCAGTACTTC.

This chain links TRBV4-3 with TRBJ1-6; a possible D gene is TRBD1 (6 bases). V shed 4 bases and J shed 7 bases, with 17 bases lying between them. The germline CDR1 and CDR2 sequences are LGHNA and YSLEER. The CDR3 is 16 residues long. CDR3 DNA: TGCGCCAGCAGCCGCTATATACAGGGTGCGAATTCACCCCTCCACTTT. Translated: CASSRYIQGANSPLHF.

The rearrangement links TRBV4-1 to TRBJ2-3; the match to TRBD1 covers 8 bases. CDR3 length: 15 amino acids. V trimming: 5 bases; J trimming: 5 bases; junction bases outside the gene matches: 9. Germline values: CDR1 MGHRA, CDR2 YSYEKL. CDR3 loop: CASSKTGVGGDTQYF. The CDR3 nucleotides are TGCGCCAGCAGCAAGACAGGGGTCGGGGGAGATACGCAGTATTTT.

The DNA for the CDR3 is TGTGCTAGTGGTTTGCAGTTAGATGTGGCGGTAGAGCAGTTCTTC. Its translation: CASGLQLDVAVEQFF. This chain connects TRBV12-5 to TRBJ2-1; D not certain. Trimming left V 2 bases short and J 10 bases short, with 18 bases between. CDR1 is LGHNT and CDR2 is FRNRAP in the germline V gene. The CDR3 loop spans 15 amino acids.

The chain joins TRBV4-1 to TRBJ2-3, with 7 bases fitting TRBD1. The CDR3 loop spans 14 amino acids. CDR1 is MGHRA and CDR2 is YSYEKL in the germline V gene. V gave up 6 bases and J gave up 2 bases; unmatched junction bases: 5. For the CDR3, the DNA is TGCGCCAGCAGTGAGGGGGCCTACACAGATACGCAGTATTTT. Protein: CASSEGAYTDTQYF.

This clonotype appeared a few times. The chain links TRBV7-6 to TRBJ1-4; D might be TRBD1 (6 bases). There are 16 residues in the CDR3. The V gene's germline CDR1 is SGHVS and CDR2 FNYEAQ. Between the trimmed V and J ends, which lost 6 bases and 7 bases, there was a span of 21 bases. The CDR3 region is CASSSVPGHLGEKLFF. CDR3 DNA: TGTGCCAGCAGTTCCGTTCCGGGACATCTTGGTGAAAAACTGTTTTTT.

The rearrangement uses TRBV10-3 and TRBJ1-5, with 8 bases lining up with TRBD1. This CDR3 contains 15 residues. The trim removed 10 bases at V and 8 bases at J, leaving 16 bases unmatched. Germline CDR1 ENHRY, CDR2 SYGVKD. The CDR3 is CATGKGQERMEPQHF. The CDR3 region has the DNA TGTGCCACCGGGAAGGGACAGGAGCGGATGGAGCCCCAGCATTTT.

This chain uses TRBV29-1 with TRBJ1-2; D ambiguous. Trimming shortened V by 6 bases and J by 5 bases, and 10 bases separated the two germline ends. Germline CDR1 SQVTM, CDR2 ANQGSEA. This CDR3 has 11 residues. This CDR3 reads CSVADGYGYTF. As DNA, the CDR3 is TGCAGCGTGGCGGACGGGTATGGCTACACCTTC.

In its sample, this clonotype was seen a few times. This chain uses TRBV6-2 or TRBV6-3 with TRBJ1-2; perhaps TRBD1 as D (6 bases). Between the trimmed V and J ends, which lost 5 bases and 0 bases, there was a span of 13 bases. This CDR3 spans 15 amino acids. Looked up from germline, CDR1 is MNHEY and CDR2 is SVGEGT. The CDR3, as DNA: TGTGCCAGCAGTCGGACAGAACAAGCTAACTATGGCTACACCTTC. Translated, it gives CASSRTEQANYGYTF.

V and J are TRBV9 and TRBJ2-1, with TRBD2 matching over 9 bases. CDR1 is SGDLS and CDR2 is YYNGEE in the germline V gene. V lost 7 bases and J lost 9; bases outside the gene matches: 11. The CDR3 contains 14 residues. The CDR3 loop is CASQTSGPQGEQFF. The CDR3 DNA follows: TGTGCCAGCCAGACTAGCGGACCCCAGGGTGAGCAGTTCTTC. The full variable domain, completed using reference TRBV9 and TRBJ2-1, is DSGVTQTPKHLITATGQRVTLRCSPRSGDLSVYWYQQSLDQGLQFLIQYYNGEERAKGNILERFSAQQFPDLHSELNLSSLELGDSALYFCASQTSGPQGEQFFGPGTRLTVL.

Ten or more counts support this clonotype. This chain joins TRBV20-1 and TRBJ2-5; D remains ambiguous. Germline values: CDR1 DFQATT, CDR2 SNEGSKA (reference sequence). The CDR3 consists of 11 residues. Written as DNA, the CDR3 is TGCAGCGCAAGGACGCAAGAGACCCAGTACTTC. Translation gives CSARTQETQYF.

This chain uses TRBV20-1 with TRBJ2-7, with 7 positions matching TRBD2. The CDR3 is made up of 15 amino acids. The V segment lost 6 bases and the J segment 2 bases; nucleotides outside the gene matches: 13. Germline CDR1 reads DFQATT; CDR2 reads SNEGSKA (reference sequence). DNA for the CDR3: TGCAGTGCCCGGTCCCCCTTAGCGGGTCCCTACGAGCAGTACTTC. Protein product: CSARSPLAGPYEQYF.

The J gene is TRBJ2-7, the V gene TRBV7-9; the D gene is possibly TRBD2 (6 bases). Looked up from germline, CDR1 is SEHNR and CDR2 is FQNEAQ (reference sequence). Trimming took off 1 base at V and 7 bases at J, with 23 bases between the two ends. There are 17 residues in the CDR3. The CDR3 coding sequence is TGTGCCAGCAGCTTAGGGGGGACTTCCCAAAACCACAATGAGCAGTACTTC. Its translation is CASSLGGTSQNHNEQYF.

The gene calls are TRBV5-5 and TRBJ2-7; D unresolved. The V and J ends lost 2 bases and 4 bases respectively, with 19 bases between them. The germline CDR1 and CDR2 sequences are SGHKS and YYEKEE (reference sequence). The CDR3 has 16 amino acids. In DNA form, the CDR3 reads TGTGCCAGCAGCTTAAGGTTCGGCAGTTCTTCTTACGAGCAGTACTTC. It translates to CASSLRFGSSSYEQYF. The full variable domain, rest sourced from reference TRBV5-5 and TRBJ2-7, is DAGVTQSPTHLIKTRGQQVTLRCSPISGHKSVSWYQQVLGQGPQFIFQYYEKEERGRGNFPDRFSARQFPNYSSELNVNALLLGDSALYLCASSLRFGSSSYEQYFGPGTRLTVT.

This clonotype occurred many times. At one of its ends the junction is not consistent with the germline gene, which may arise from a read error. The chain joins TRBV4-1 to TRBJ2-1; TRBD2 might be the D (6 bases). Germline values: CDR1 MGHRA, CDR2 YSYEKL. CDR3 length: 13 residues. CDR3 DNA: TGTGCCAGCAGCCAAGATGGGGGGAATGAGCAGTTCTTC. Its translation: CASSQDGGNEQFF.

Turning to this clonotype: One junction end does not reproduce the germline sequence, and a read error may be involved. The chain couples TRBV29-1 to TRBJ2-4; D perhaps matches TRBD1 (5 bases). There are 15 residues in the CDR3. Germline values: CDR1 SQVTM, CDR2 ANQGSEA. The CDR3 loop is CSVVGLYGAKNIRYF. As DNA, the CDR3 is TGCAGCGTTGTCGGGCTTTATGGGGCCAAAAACATTCGGTACTTC. The entire variable domain, with the rest obtained from reference TRBV29-1 and TRBJ2-4, is as follows: SAVISQKPSRDICQRGTSLTIQCQVDSQVTMMFWYRQQPGQSLTLIATANQGSEATYESGFVIDKFPISRPNLTFSTLTVSNMSPEDSSIYLCSVVGLYGAKNIRYFGAGTRLSVL.

The V gene is TRBV7-9, the J gene TRBJ2-1; possible D gene TRBD1, 6 bases. The CDR3 totals 15 residues. Germline loops: CDR1 SEHNR, CDR2 FQNEAQ (reference sequence). V was clipped by 4 bases and J by 7 bases, with 17 bases between them. The CDR3 region is CASSSPLGAPNEQFF. The CDR3 DNA is TGTGCCAGCAGCTCACCCCTGGGGGCGCCGAATGAGCAGTTCTTC.

The sample holds a few counts of this clonotype. The chain carries TRBV7-2 and TRBJ2-3, with 7 nucleotides matching TRBD2. Germline-derived CDR1 and CDR2 are SGHTA and FQGNSA. J gave up 2 bases and V 3 bases, and 2 bases lay outside the gene matches. The CDR3 is 14 residues long. In DNA, the CDR3 is TGTGCCAGCAGCTTGGGGGACTACACAGATACGCAGTATTTT. It codes for CASSLGDYTDTQYF.

The CDR3 region is CSARPQTGVDTGELFF. Here the CDR3 DNA reads TGCAGTGCTAGACCTCAGACAGGGGTGGACACCGGGGAGCTGTTTTTT. The chain couples TRBV20-1 to TRBJ2-2, with 8 nucleotides matching TRBD1. The J segment lost 3 bases and the V segment lost 2 bases, leaving 8 bases of the junction unmatched. The CDR3 runs 16 residues. Germline V gene sequence: CDR1 DFQATT, CDR2 SNEGSKA (reference sequence).

This chain uses TRBV7-9 with TRBJ2-7; D may match TRBD1 or TRBD2 (5 bases each). The germline V gene has CDR1 SEHNR and CDR2 FQNEAQ (reference sequence). V lost 5 bases, J lost 2 bases, and 19 bases lay in between. The CDR3 totals 16 residues. The CDR3 region is CASSPKMGPATYEQYF. CDR3 sequence (DNA): TGTGCCAGCAGCCCTAAAATGGGACCGGCCACCTACGAGCAGTACTTC.

The chain employs TRBV9 and TRBJ2-5, with 12 bases identical to TRBD1. The CDR3 is 16 amino acids. CDR1 SGDLS and CDR2 YYNGEE come from the germline V gene. With 0 bases clipped from V and 5 bases from J, the junction kept 5 bases outside the gene matches. CDR3: CASSVGGQGARETQYF. In DNA, the CDR3 is TGTGCCAGCAGCGTAGGGGGACAGGGGGCCAGGGAGACCCAGTACTTC.

The rearrangement joins TRBV29-1 to TRBJ1-1, with 10 bases fitting TRBD1. Germline assignment: CDR1 SQVTM and CDR2 ANQGSEA. This CDR3 contains 12 residues. V shed 7 bases and J 6 bases; nucleotides not matched to a gene: 5. The CDR3 sequence: CSAWDRGAEAFF. DNA for the CDR3: TGCAGCGCTTGGGACAGGGGAGCTGAAGCTTTCTTT.

This clonotype has just a few counts. This chain joins TRBV10-3 and TRBJ2-6, with D hard to call. V lost 0 bases, J lost 3 bases, and 3 bases lay in between. This CDR3 contains 14 residues. Germline V gene lookup returns CDR1 ENHRY and CDR2 SYGVKD. For the CDR3, the DNA is TGTGCCATCAGTGAGTCGGATGGGGCCAACGTCCTGACTTTC. Protein product: CAISESDGANVLTF.

V usage is TRBV10-3 and J usage is TRBJ1-1; a weak D match, TRBD1 (5 bases). The CDR3 runs 13 residues. Germline V gives CDR1 ENHRY, CDR2 SYGVKD. V was clipped by 4 bases and J by 8 bases, with 14 bases between them. Here the CDR3 DNA reads TGTGCCATCAGTGGTTACAGTAGGACAGAAGCTTTCTTT. Amino acids: CAISGYSRTEAFF.

The chain combines TRBV6-1 with TRBJ2-7; D is undetermined. Germline values: CDR1 MNHNS, CDR2 SASEGT. The V and J ends lost 3 bases and 0 bases respectively, with 15 bases between them. CDR3 size: 16 residues. The CDR3 DNA reads as TGTGCCAGCAGTGACCCTTACGAGCGTATCTCCTACGAGCAGTACTTC. Translated: CASSDPYERISYEQYF.

The chain uses TRBV20-1 and TRBJ1-1, with no clear D. The germline V and J ends were trimmed by 3 bases and 1 base, with 15 bases remaining between them. This CDR3 comprises 15 residues. Germline CDR1 is DFQATT and CDR2 is SNEGSKA (reference sequence). CDR3 bases: TGCAGTGCTAGTCTGTTGTTGCGGAGGAACACTGAAGCTTTCTTT. Translated, it gives CSASLLLRRNTEAFF.